These T cell receptor beta chains were read from a single sample in a study of blood T cell repertoires in COVID-19. TCRdb's table, derived via immunoSEQ multiplex PCR, lists solely in-frame clones and lacks some. The data contain roughly 310,000 clones, roughly 90% of them singletons. The sample comprised peripheral blood. Source of these receptors: a woman between 50 and 59 years old with active or convalescent COVID-19. CDR3s include the opening cysteine and the closing phenylalanine or tryptophan. The D gene is left open where the match is weak. Only part of the rows carry a size: once, few, many, or a class if the clone is expanded.

clone size	V gene	D gene	J gene	CDR3 protein	CDR3 DNA
-	TRBV9	TRBD2	TRBJ2-1	CASSAGGPFYNEQFF	TGTGCCAGCAGCGCGGGGGGGCCTTTCTACAATGAGCAGTTCTTC
-	TRBV2	-	TRBJ1-5	CASSEGIRDQPQHF	TGTGCCAGCAGTGAAGGAATCCGAGATCAGCCCCAGCATTTT
-	TRBV7-8	TRBD1	TRBJ1-2	CASRSGGRFTF	TGTGCCAGCAGGTCAGGGGGGCGTTTCACCTTC
-	TRBV29-1	-	TRBJ2-5	CSVITSRSQETQYF	TGCAGCGTTATTACTAGCAGAAGCCAAGAGACCCAGTACTTC
-	TRBV6-5	-	TRBJ2-7	CASSYGSDNEQYF	TGTGCCAGCAGTTACGGGAGTGATAACGAGCAGTACTTC
once	TRBV19	TRBD1	TRBJ1-5	CASRKPGQGLRNQPQHF	TGTGCCAGTAGGAAACCGGGACAGGGGTTGCGCAATCAGCCCCAGCATTTT
-	TRBV6-2/TRBV6-3	TRBD1	TRBJ1-1	CASSYIRDRGPEAFF	TGTGCCAGCAGTTATATCCGGGACAGGGGTCCTGAAGCTTTCTTT
-	TRBV6-4	TRBD1	TRBJ2-7	CASSDTTGALHEQYF	TGTGCCAGCAGTGACACGACAGGGGCTCTCCACGAGCAGTACTTC
-	TRBV21-1	-	TRBJ1-5	CASSSRSGQPQHF	TGTGCCAGCAGCAGTCGGTCGGGTCAGCCCCAGCATTTT
-	TRBV28	-	TRBJ2-2	CASSSPSEQNTGELFF	TGTGCCAGCAGTTCGCCCTCCGAACAGAACACCGGGGAGCTGTTTTTT
-	TRBV30	-	TRBJ1-2	CAWSMSYGYTF	TGTGCCTGGAGTATGAGTTATGGCTACACCTTC
-	TRBV28	TRBD1	TRBJ1-4	CASTIRNRGPTEKLFF	TGTGCCAGCACCATTAGAAACAGGGGCCCGACTGAAAAACTGTTTTTT
-	TRBV27	TRBD1	TRBJ2-7	CASSSGTGGLNEQYF	TGTGCCAGCAGTTCCGGGACAGGGGGCTTGAACGAGCAGTACTTC
-	TRBV7-2	TRBD2	TRBJ2-5	CASSPWTSGGETQYF	TGTGCCAGCAGCCCGTGGACTAGCGGGGGGGAGACCCAGTACTTC
-	TRBV30	-	TRBJ1-5	CAWDGTPYSNQPQHF	TGTGCCTGGGACGGGACACCCTATAGCAATCAGCCCCAGCATTTT
-	TRBV3-1/TRBV3-2	-	TRBJ2-7	CASSAAGRGSGQYF	TGTGCCAGCAGCGCCGCGGGACGAGGGAGCGGGCAGTACTTC